Given below is one TCR beta chain in context. The clone's antigen remains unknown. It has no much larger one-base neighbor in the sample; base qualities were not kept. The sample belongs to a study of blood T cells in healthy people across ages (dated by TCRdb to the mid-2010s). Regarding the research as a whole: In model experiments, roughly one uniquely barcoded TCR beta cDNA molecule per two T cells was captured by template switching. To track age-related changes in TCR beta repertoire diversity, the study relied on deep sequencing normalized with unique cDNA molecular identifiers. The donors were split into four age groups: young (average around 16 years), middle-aged (roughly 40), aged (over 55) and long-lived (under 90). Donors of different ages were randomly distributed across sequencing lanes to avoid experimental bias. Using the same blood draw, the study looked at two additional independent replicas of 1 million unique cDNA reads for two donors, one aged 18 to 29 and the other aged 80 or older. Overall study results and their limits: The CMV infection status of donors was not known, potentially confounding age-related changes in expanded clonotypes. Observed TCR beta diversity per million T cells fell roughly linearly with age, and a significant reduction was already apparent by age about 36. Estimates of total diversity from one million sequenced T cells were regarded as lower bounds and underestimates. Conclusive comparison of naive and antigen-experienced compartments was prevented by the profiling of bulk unsorted PBMCs. Compared with the aged group, the long-lived group had more naive CD4+ T cells, fewer expanded clones and increased TCR diversity, a pattern suggesting age selection. A strong correlation was found between observed TCR beta diversity and the percentage of naive T cells measured by flow cytometry.

Libraries were prepared through 5' RACE. TCRdb lists the instrument as Illumina HiSeq 2500. A second PCR of roughly 6 to 11 cycles was run with a J-beta primer mix and a sample-barcoded 5' primer. A template-switch 5' adaptor carrying 12 random nucleotides introduced a unique molecular identifier onto each TCR beta cDNA molecule. At least 2.5 million CDR3-containing paired-end reads were obtained from each sample. The Mint cDNA synthesis kit, primed by a TRBC-specific oligonucleotide, was used to synthesize first-strand cDNA from all RNA. Following uracil-DNA glycosylase treatment, a first 18-cycle PCR with universal primers M1SS and BC2_uni_R was performed on all cDNA. Processing in the source paper ran as follows. Normalization of each sample was performed by random selection of 1 million high-quality reads, each carrying a distinct molecular identifier. Reads with shared molecular identifiers were discarded instead of being binned into consensus sequences. MiTCR, set to a Q25 quality threshold and the strictest error-elimination algorithm, was used for CDR3 identification, clonotype clustering and error correction. A nonparametric unseen species model with Euler transformation was used to estimate lower-bound total TCR beta diversity. TCRdb handled the public reads itself, with Q25 trimming in fastp and clone calling in MiXCR, and kept productive beta chains. For every CDR3 protein sequence, its rows merge into one entry that carries the most common genes and DNA. The V and J calls, along with clone size, are taken from TCRdb and not from the paper's own processing. The sample table contains 650,000 to 800,000 distinct CDR3 sequences; only one count was recorded for roughly 44% of them. The leading ten clones occupy roughly 18% of the sample.

V is shortened by 0 bases, J by 8 bases, and the region joining them spans 16 bases. Reading the germline V gene (reference sequence) gives CDR1 DFQATT and CDR2 SNEGSKA. The CDR3 holds 15 amino acids from the cysteine to the phenylalanine. Only CDR3 DNA is held: 45 bases, read in frame from base 1. Donors were under 40 systemically healthy Caucasian individuals from Russia aged roughly 6 to 95 years. Each donor gave around 9.9 milliliters of peripheral blood, collected into EDTA-treated Vacutainer tubes. PBMCs were isolated by Ficoll-Paque density-gradient centrifugation, with at least 7 million obtained per sample. Trizol reagent was used to extract total RNA from the PBMCs, yielding at least 6 micrograms per sample. For every donor, flow cytometry on a PBMC aliquot measured the percentage of naive CD45RAhigh/CD27high T cells.

The sequence is built from TRBV20-1 and TRBJ1-4; no D gene is confidently identified. The sequence derives from a man between 60 and 75 years old in good health. The sequencing sample was made of blood. The CDR3 region: CSARDHSDLGEKLFF. The DNA reads TGCAGTGCTAGAGATCACTCGGACTTGGGGGAAAAACTGTTTTTT.